Included here is one TCR beta chain sequence, with context. Here immunoSEQ multiplex PCR was the method, and the copy in TCRdb shows in-frame clones only, minus some. The sample yields about 26,000 clones, around 85% seen once. This entry comes from a study of T cells in localized non-small cell lung cancer. This clonotype was sampled from a female donor over 55 with stage II squamous cell lung carcinoma. The sequencing here drew on peripheral blood, taken before any cancer treatment.

This chain's CDR3 is CASSQARTGQDTGELFF. The CDR3 nucleotides read TGTGCCAGCAGCCAAGCCCGGACGGGACAAGACACCGGGGAGCTGTTTTTT. The rearrangement joins TRBV14 to TRBJ2-2, with D possibly TRBD1 on 6 matching bases. V was shortened by 1 base and J by 3 bases, with 15 bases between the two germline ends. The CDR3 consists of 17 residues. Germline CDR1 is SGHDN and CDR2 is FVKESK. The variable domain in full, completed from reference TRBV14 and TRBJ2-2, reads EAGVTQFPSHSVIEKGQTVTLRCDPISGHDNLYWYRRVMGKEIKFLLHFVKESKQDESGMPNNRFLAERTGGTYSTLKVQPAELEDSGVYFCASSQARTGQDTGELFFGEGSRLTVL.